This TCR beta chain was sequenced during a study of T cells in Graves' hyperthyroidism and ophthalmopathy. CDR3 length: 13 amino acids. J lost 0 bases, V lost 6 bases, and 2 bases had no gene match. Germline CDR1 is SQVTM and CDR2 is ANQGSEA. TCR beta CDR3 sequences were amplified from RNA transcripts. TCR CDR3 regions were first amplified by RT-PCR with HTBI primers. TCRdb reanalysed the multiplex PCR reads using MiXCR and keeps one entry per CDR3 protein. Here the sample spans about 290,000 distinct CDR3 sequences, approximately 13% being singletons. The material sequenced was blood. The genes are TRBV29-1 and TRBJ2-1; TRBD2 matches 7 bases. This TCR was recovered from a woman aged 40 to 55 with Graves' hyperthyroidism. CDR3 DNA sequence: TGCAGCGTCGGGGGGAGCTCCTACAATGAGCAGTTCTTC. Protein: CSVGGSSYNEQFF.